Each of the 21 T cell receptor beta chains below was sequenced from the same sample in a study of human T cells and chemical hapten exposure. Time point reported: patch test 2, 6 weeks after DPC sensitization. The treatment denotes: therapeutic diphenylcyclopropenone sensitization with weekly scalp DPC. TCRdb used MiXCR to reprocess the RACE reads, holding one entry per CDR3 protein. The data contain some 350,000 distinct CDR3 sequences, about 6.3% of them singletons. The specimen comprised whole blood, sampled in connection with sensitization to the hapten diphenylcyclopropenone (DPC). The receptors originated from a woman aged 18 to 35 with alopecia areata. Some clones in this sample may be carry-over from other donors' samples.

The chain carries TRBV7-2 and TRBJ2-5; D may be TRBD1 (5 bases). The length of the CDR3 is 13 residues. Trimming pared 8 bases from V and 5 bases from J, leaving 15 bases between. Germline CDR1 SGHTA, CDR2 FQGNSA. CDR3: CASGSRVQETQYF. CDR3 DNA sequence: TGTGCCAGCGGATCCAGGGTCCAGGAGACCCAGTACTTC.

The V gene is TRBV4-2, the J gene TRBJ2-2; 12 bases are a match to TRBD2. With 6 bases clipped from V and 9 bases from J, the junction kept 11 bases outside the gene matches. The CDR3 runs to 16 residues. Germline V lookup: CDR1 LGHNA, CDR2 YNFKEQ. The CDR3 DNA reads as TGTGCCAGCAGTCGTAAGCCTAGCGGGGGGGCCCGGGAGCTGTTTTTT. Its translation: CASSRKPSGGARELFF.

The chain employs TRBV3-1 and TRBJ2-5; 10 bases match TRBD2. Germline CDR1 and CDR2: LGHDT and YNNKEL (reference sequence). Trimming at V came to 1 base and at J to 4 bases, leaving 3 bases not matched to a gene. The CDR3 is 15 residues long. The CDR3 sequence: CASSQGVAGGETQYF. The CDR3, as DNA: TGTGCCAGCAGCCAAGGGGTAGCGGGGGGAGAGACCCAGTACTTC.

This clonotype was seen more than once but under ten times. The chain combines TRBV7-2 with TRBJ1-1; no reliable D call. Trimming cost V 2 bases and J 7 bases, with 20 bases left between them. The germline V gene has CDR1 SGHTA and CDR2 FQGNSA. CDR3 length: 16 amino acids. For the CDR3, the DNA is TGTGCCAGCAGCTTAAATCAGGCAGCGCCCGTCAGTGAAGCTTTCTTT. This codes for CASSLNQAAPVSEAFF.

The V gene is TRBV6-6, the J gene TRBJ1-6; D is uncertain. V was clipped by 4 bases and J by 2 bases, with 12 bases between them. This CDR3 is built from 16 residues. The germline V gene encodes CDR1 MNHNY and CDR2 SVGAGI (reference sequence). CDR3 loop: CASSSSPDPYNSPLHF. In nucleotides, the CDR3 is TGTGCCAGCAGTTCGTCCCCGGACCCCTATAATTCACCCCTCCACTTT.

This clonotype came up a few times. This chain connects TRBV11-2 to TRBJ2-1; 9 bases match TRBD1. CDR3 length: 13 residues. The V gene end was trimmed by 5 bases and the J gene end by 8 bases; junction bases not matched to a gene: 4. Germline CDR1 SGHAT, CDR2 FQNNGV. CDR3 region: CASSLRDRDEQFF. DNA of the CDR3: TGTGCCAGCAGCCTAAGGGACAGGGATGAGCAGTTCTTC.

This clonotype has more than one count but fewer than ten. V usage is TRBV5-1 and J usage is TRBJ1-1; weak D call: TRBD1 (5 bases). Trimming pared 0 bases from V and 6 bases from J, leaving 9 bases between. Germline V gene lookup returns CDR1 SGHRS and CDR2 YFSETQ. The CDR3 contains 13 residues. The CDR3 coding sequence is TGCGCCAGCAGCTTGGTCCAGGGACCTGAAGCTTTCTTT. Translated: CASSLVQGPEAFF. The full variable domain, in which reference TRBV5-1 and TRBJ1-1 provide the parts outside the CDR3, is KAGVTQTPRYLIKTRGQQVTLSCSPISGHRSVSWYQQTPGQGLQFLFEYFSETQRNKGNFPGRFSGRQFSNSRSEMNVSTLELGDSALYLCASSLVQGPEAFFGQGTRLTVV.

The chain combines TRBV9 with TRBJ2-1, with D perhaps TRBD1 or TRBD2 (7 bases each). Trimming left V 0 bases short and J 7 bases short, with 23 bases between. The CDR3 loop spans 18 amino acids. Germline V gene sequence: CDR1 SGDLS, CDR2 YYNGEE. CDR3 amino acids: CASSVEYRATGRGNEQFF. Here the CDR3 DNA reads TGTGCCAGCAGCGTAGAATATAGGGCGACAGGGCGGGGGAATGAGCAGTTCTTC.

In the case of this clonotype: The CDR3 does not close with the conserved phenylalanine or tryptophan, likely indicating a read error. The chain employs TRBV15 and TRBJ1-4; D ambiguous. V lost 4 bases to trimming and J lost 5 bases, with 14 bases between them. The CDR3 is 15 residues long. Per the germline V gene, CDR1 is LNHNV and CDR2 is YYDKDF (reference sequence). CDR3 in DNA: TGTGCCACCAGCACCCCGCGGAGGGAAAATGAAAAACTGTTTCTT. The encoded protein is CATSTPRRENEKLFL.

This clonotype was recorded many times. The CDR3 DNA follows: TGTGCCAGCAGTTACGTTAGGGGGGCGGCTAATGAAAAACTGTTTTTT. Protein sequence: CASSYVRGAANEKLFF. The chain has TRBV6-5 and TRBJ1-4, with D perhaps TRBD1 (6 bases). V dropped 2 bases and J dropped 3 bases, with 13 bases sitting between them. CDR1 and CDR2 (germline): MNHEY, SVGAGI. The CDR3 is 16 amino acids.

V gene TRBV6-6 combines with J gene TRBJ1-1; a weak D match, TRBD1 (5 bases). Germline V gene lookup returns CDR1 MNHNY and CDR2 SVGAGI (reference sequence). V dropped 5 bases and J dropped 0 bases, with 13 bases sitting between them. There are 15 residues in the CDR3. As DNA, the CDR3 is TGTGCCAGCAGTCAGGACATCTCCATGAACACTGAAGCTTTCTTT. Residues: CASSQDISMNTEAFF.

This clonotype was seen at least ten times. The chain is built from TRBV7-2 and TRBJ2-2; D call uncertain. Germline CDR1 SGHTA, CDR2 FQGNSA. CDR3 length: 13 amino acids. The V end was cut by 2 bases, the J end by 4 bases, with 5 bases between. The CDR3, as DNA: TGTGCCAGCAGCTTACCTTTCACCGGGGAGCTGTTTTTT. Translation gives CASSLPFTGELFF.

This clonotype has only a few counts. The rearrangement joins TRBV3-1 to TRBJ1-4; 7 bases agree with TRBD1. Losses at the gene ends were 6 bases for V and 4 bases for J; bases not matched to a gene: 5. The CDR3 length is 14 residues. Germline CDR1 reads LGHDT; CDR2 reads YNNKEL (reference sequence). CDR3 sequence reads: CASSPTGDNEKLFF. For the CDR3, the DNA is TGTGCCAGCAGTCCCACAGGGGATAATGAAAAACTGTTTTTT.

This clonotype was seen a handful of times. The V call is TRBV6-5, the J call TRBJ1-4; the D is unclear. The CDR3 sequence is 16 residues long. Germline lookup yields CDR1 MNHEY and CDR2 SVGAGI. Trimming removed 5 bases from V and 1 base from J, with 14 bases in between. The CDR3 is CASSPAGYLTNEKLFF. The CDR3 DNA sequence: TGTGCCAGCAGTCCCGCAGGTTATCTAACTAATGAAAAACTGTTTTTT.

This sequence joins TRBV7-2 and TRBJ1-5; D is undetermined. Trimming took 3 bases from V and 9 from J, leaving 12 bases between them. The CDR3 extends over 13 amino acids. Germline V lookup: CDR1 SGHTA, CDR2 FQGNSA. CDR3 amino acids: CASSLSHLRPQHF. The CDR3 region has the DNA TGTGCCAGCAGCTTGAGTCACCTGCGGCCCCAGCATTTT.

Ten or more counts support this clonotype. The chain links TRBV4-3 to TRBJ1-5, with D possibly matching TRBD1 (5 bases). Trimming removed 1 base from V and 4 bases from J, with 11 bases in between. CDR3 size: 15 residues. Germline V gives CDR1 LGHNA, CDR2 YSLEER. CDR3 sequence (DNA): TGCGCCAGCAGCCAAGTTTGGGACGAAAATCAGCCCCAGCATTTT. This codes for CASSQVWDENQPQHF.

The table lists this clonotype with a few counts. J is TRBJ1-1 and V is TRBV3-1, with D possibly matching TRBD1 (5 bases). This CDR3 has 15 amino acids. Trimming removed 1 base from V and 1 base from J, with 10 bases in between. Germline CDR1 is LGHDT and CDR2 is YNNKEL (reference sequence). In DNA form, the CDR3 reads TGTGCCAGCAGCCAAGTTCGGGGGGGGAACACTGAAGCTTTCTTT. This sequence encodes CASSQVRGGNTEAFF.

This clonotype was counted only a few times. In DNA, the CDR3 is TGTGCCAGCAGCCCCAAGGGGTACACCTTC. Its translation: CASSPKGYTF. The genes are TRBV2 and TRBJ1-2, with TRBD1 as a possible D gene (5 bases). Trimming stripped 6 bases from V and 11 bases from J, with 10 bases between. Germline lookup yields CDR1 SNHLY and CDR2 FYNNEI. The CDR3 is made up of 10 amino acids.

This clonotype has a handful of counts. The V gene is TRBV14, the J gene TRBJ1-1; perhaps TRBD1 as D (6 bases). There are 14 residues in the CDR3. Between the trimmed V and J ends, which lost 3 bases and 4 bases, there was a span of 12 bases. Per germline, CDR1 SGHDN and CDR2 FVKESK. As DNA, the CDR3 is TGTGCCAGCAGCCAGTATACAGGGAGCACTGAAGCTTTCTTT. The encoded protein is CASSQYTGSTEAFF.

The sample holds many counts of this clonotype. In nucleotides, the CDR3 is TGCAGTGCTAGGGAGCTAGTTCTGTACTTC. This gives the protein CSARELVLYF. The chain links TRBV20-1 to TRBJ2-7; D not certain. Germline loops: CDR1 DFQATT, CDR2 SNEGSKA (reference sequence). V lost 3 bases and J lost 12, with 12 bases in between. The CDR3 has 10 amino acids.

At least ten counts were recorded for this clonotype. V is TRBV5-5 and J is TRBJ1-1, with D tentatively TRBD1 (5 bases). The CDR3 has 14 amino acids. CDR1 and CDR2 (germline): SGHKS, YYEKEE (reference sequence). V was clipped by 4 bases and J by 4 bases, with 14 bases between them. The CDR3 protein is CASSRVPGGTEAFF. In DNA form, the CDR3 reads TGTGCCAGCAGCCGGGTCCCCGGGGGCACTGAAGCTTTCTTT.